This T cell receptor beta chain was recorded in a study of blood T cell repertoires in COVID-19. Original methodology: Nucleated cell counts were estimated from reference gene primer amplification. Profiled with immunoSEQ multiplex PCR; TCRdb holds only in-frame clones, not every one. V, J and clone size are taken as reported in that table, and D and trimming were inferred from the DNA itself. Of 150,000 to 200,000 clones in the sample, 75% to 85% were seen once. As concerns this clone: At one end the junction does not follow the germline gene, possibly because of a read error.

CDR3 size: 12 residues. CDR1 LGHNT and CDR2 FRNRAP come from the germline V gene. The chain has TRBV12-5 and TRBJ1-1, with D perhaps matching TRBD1 (6 bases). Sequencing was done on a sample of PBMCs or T cells enriched from blood (not recorded which). This sequence was found in a man between 35 and 55 years old who had recovered from COVID-19. The CDR3 DNA sequence: TGTGCTAGTGGTTTGGTACGGGGGGCAGGCCGTTTT. It codes for CASGLVRGAGRF.